Listed here are 28 T cell receptor beta chains from one sample, sequenced in a study of T cell responses to AZD1222 COVID-19 vaccine. Sequencing used immunoSEQ multiplex PCR; TCRdb keeps in-frame clones, though not all of them. The table includes 100,000 to 110,000 clones, about 93% detected once. Specimen: peripheral blood, collected on day 0 of AZD1222 vaccination. These receptors were taken from an adult in good health.

The V call is TRBV10-3, the J call TRBJ1-1, with D possibly matching TRBD1 (6 bases). The CDR3 is made up of 17 amino acids. V dropped 7 bases and J dropped 7 bases, with 28 bases sitting between them. Germline values: CDR1 ENHRY, CDR2 SYGVKD. Written as DNA, the CDR3 is TGTGCCATCATGTATATTCCTTTAGGGGGGGCGCTGGATGAAGCTTTCTTT. Its translation is CAIMYIPLGGALDEAFF.

The V gene is TRBV4-1, the J gene TRBJ2-2; D perhaps matches TRBD1 (9 bases). CDR3 length: 21 residues. Per germline, CDR1 MGHRA and CDR2 YSYEKL. V lost 5 bases and J lost 6, with 34 bases in between. CDR3: CASSTAPGQGIAGWAPGELFF. The DNA for the CDR3 is TGCGCCAGCAGCACAGCACCGGGACAGGGCATAGCGGGATGGGCTCCCGGGGAGCTGTTTTTT.

This clone was seen only a few times. This chain links TRBV20-1 with TRBJ1-1; D possibly corresponds to TRBD1 (5 bases). V shed 6 bases and J shed 8 bases, with 13 bases lying between them. The length of the CDR3 is 11 residues. CDR1 is DFQATT, CDR2 SNEGSKA, per germline (reference sequence). The CDR3 DNA sequence: TGCAGTGCCCGGGACGGGGGGGAAGCTTTCTTT. This translates into CSARDGGEAFF.

The chain links TRBV10-1 to TRBJ2-1; D may be TRBD2 (5 bases). Trimming pared 3 bases from V and 0 bases from J, leaving 12 bases between. Germline CDR1 reads WNHNN; CDR2 reads SYGVQD (reference sequence). CDR3 length: 16 residues. CDR3 sequence: CASSDGPGSSYNEQFF. The DNA of the CDR3 is TGCGCCAGCAGTGACGGGCCTGGGAGCTCCTACAATGAGCAGTTCTTC.

This clone came up once. The chain couples TRBV2 to TRBJ2-4; 7 nucleotides agree with TRBD2. The CDR3 spans 15 residues. Trimming took 7 bases from V and 6 from J; bases not matched to a gene: 12. Germline loops: CDR1 SNHLY, CDR2 FYNNEI. CDR3 DNA sequence: TGTGCCAGCACCCCGGAGGGTGGACTAGGAAACATTCAGTACTTC. It yields the protein CASTPEGGLGNIQYF. The full variable domain, completed using reference TRBV2 and TRBJ2-4, is EPEVTQTPSHQVTQMGQEVILRCVPISNHLYFYWYRQILGQKVEFLVSFYNNEISEKSEIFDDQFSVERPDGSNFTLKIRSTKLEDSAMYFCASTPEGGLGNIQYFGAGTRLSVL.

The chain uses TRBV7-3 and TRBJ1-2, with 8 nucleotides matching TRBD1. The germline gives CDR1 SGHTA, CDR2 FQGTGA. Trimming at V came to 2 bases and at J to 8 bases, leaving 10 bases not matched to a gene. The CDR3 contains 15 residues. DNA of the CDR3: TGTGCCAGCAGCTTATACGCAGGGGGCGCAGGGGGCTACACCTTC. It codes for CASSLYAGGAGGYTF.

The count of this clone is one. The J gene is TRBJ1-1, the V gene TRBV5-1, with TRBD1 matching over 7 bases. Per the germline V gene, CDR1 is SGHRS and CDR2 is YFSETQ. The V segment lost 4 bases and the J segment 0 bases; nucleotides outside the gene matches: 6. CDR3 length: 15 residues. The CDR3 coding sequence is TGCGCCAGCAGCACTACAGGGGCCGTGAACACTGAAGCTTTCTTT. It specifies CASSTTGAVNTEAFF.

This chain links TRBV11-2 with TRBJ2-7; 10 positions match TRBD1. CDR1 is SGHAT and CDR2 is FQNNGV in the germline V gene. Trimming removed 4 bases from V and 2 bases from J; junction bases left unmatched: 2. The CDR3 contains 14 residues. For the CDR3, the DNA is TGTGCCAGCAGCTCGGGACAGGGGACCTACGAGCAGTACTTC. Amino acid sequence: CASSSGQGTYEQYF.

V is TRBV19 and J is TRBJ1-1, with TRBD1 matching 12 bases. J was trimmed by 6 bases and V by 7 bases; bases with no gene match: 12. The CDR3 sequence is 16 residues long. In germline, CDR1 is LNHDA, CDR2 SQIVND (reference sequence). CDR3 residues: CASNPGTGGAFSEAFF. In nucleotides, the CDR3 is TGTGCCAGTAATCCCGGGACAGGGGGCGCATTCTCTGAAGCTTTCTTT.

The J gene is TRBJ1-1, the V gene TRBV19; maybe TRBD1 (6 bases). Trimming took off 9 bases at V and 4 bases at J, with 12 bases between the two ends. The CDR3 consists of 12 residues. The germline gives CDR1 LNHDA, CDR2 SQIVND (reference sequence). As DNA, the CDR3 is TGTGCCAGCCTTCAGGGGCCCACTGAAGCTTTCTTT. Translation: CASLQGPTEAFF.

This clone was seen only once. This rearrangement joins TRBV5-1 to TRBJ2-5; TRBD2 matches at 7 bases. There are 14 residues in the CDR3. The V gene's germline CDR1 is SGHRS and CDR2 YFSETQ. V dropped 4 bases and J dropped 3; count of bases not matched to a gene: 6. The CDR3 region has the DNA TGCGCCAGCAGCCCGAGGGAGGGAAAAGAGACCCAGTACTTC. Its protein product is CASSPREGKETQYF.

J is TRBJ2-1 and V is TRBV6-5; the D gene is possibly TRBD1 (6 bases). Deletions cut 6 bases from V and 6 bases from J, with 9 bases between. The CDR3 runs 12 residues. Germline CDR1 is MNHEY and CDR2 is SVGAGI. CDR3 amino acids: CASRTGFNEQFF. Written as DNA, the CDR3 is TGTGCCAGCAGAACAGGGTTCAATGAGCAGTTCTTC.

The J gene is TRBJ2-1, the V gene TRBV7-2, with D unclear. Trimming stripped 3 bases from V and 9 bases from J, with 9 bases between. This CDR3 has 12 amino acids. Looked up from germline, CDR1 is SGHTA and CDR2 is FQGNSA. The CDR3: CASSFLDTEQFF. The CDR3, as DNA: TGTGCCAGCAGCTTCTTAGACACTGAGCAGTTCTTC.

The J gene is TRBJ1-5, the V gene TRBV28, with D perhaps matching TRBD1 (5 bases). This CDR3 spans 13 amino acids. CDR1 is MDHEN and CDR2 is SYDVKM in the germline V gene. V shed 4 bases and J shed 5 bases, with 9 bases lying between them. The CDR3 nucleotides read TGTGCCAGCAGTTACTTCAGGGATCAGCCCCAGCATTTT. It is translated as CASSYFRDQPQHF.

DNA for the CDR3: TGTGCCAGCAGTTTAGGGGCAGGAGGGAGAACTTTCTTT. Translated, it gives CASSLGAGGRTFF. The gene calls are TRBV28 and TRBJ1-1, with D possibly TRBD1 on 5 matching bases. Germline CDR1 reads MDHEN; CDR2 reads SYDVKM. The V and J ends lost 2 bases and 12 bases respectively, with 16 bases between them. The CDR3 sequence is 13 residues long.

J is TRBJ2-2 and V is TRBV19; 13 bases fit TRBD2. J lost 6 bases, V lost 10 bases, and 5 bases had no gene match. The CDR3 covers 14 residues. The germline V gene has CDR1 LNHDA and CDR2 SQIVND (reference sequence). CDR3: CATKLAGGPGELFF. The CDR3 bases are TGTGCCACCAAACTAGCGGGGGGGCCCGGGGAGCTGTTTTTT.

This chain links TRBV10-3 with TRBJ1-1; 9 bases fit TRBD1. The trim removed 10 bases at V and 6 bases at J, leaving 12 bases unmatched. Germline V gene lookup returns CDR1 ENHRY and CDR2 SYGVKD. The CDR3 length is 14 residues. The CDR3 reads CATLPGDRVSEAFF. CDR3 DNA sequence: TGTGCCACCCTACCCGGGGACAGGGTTTCTGAAGCTTTCTTT.

The genes are TRBV7-9 and TRBJ2-1, with TRBD1 as a possible D gene (5 bases). V was trimmed by 1 base and J by 15 bases, leaving 16 bases between them. This CDR3 region has 13 residues. Germline CDR1 SEHNR, CDR2 FQNEAQ (reference sequence). The CDR3 DNA reads as TGTGCCAGCAGCTTAGGGGGCACCAGCTGGCTGTTCTTC. It is translated as CASSLGGTSWLFF.

In this sample, this clone turned up a few times. As DNA, the CDR3 is TGCGCCAGCAGCCAAGGCCAGGGCATGGACTATGGCTACACCTTC. It translates to CASSQGQGMDYGYTF. V usage is TRBV4-1 and J usage is TRBJ1-2; D is possibly TRBD1 (5 bases). Trimming removed 1 base at V and 3 bases at J, with 12 bases between. CDR1 is MGHRA, CDR2 YSYEKL, per germline. CDR3 length: 15 amino acids.

J is TRBJ1-5 and V is TRBV27, with 7 bases matching TRBD1. CDR3 size: 17 residues. V was pared by 2 bases and J by 6 bases, with 13 bases of the junction left unmatched. Per the germline V gene, CDR1 is MNHEY and CDR2 is SMNVEV (reference sequence). Here the CDR3 DNA reads TGTGCCAGCAGTTTAATCCCCACAGGGGCGGGTGGTCAGCCCCAGCATTTT. Translated: CASSLIPTGAGGQPQHF.

This sequence joins TRBV4-2 and TRBJ2-7; TRBD2 is a possible D gene (6 bases). V was clipped by 0 bases and J by 3 bases, with 15 bases between them. CDR3 length: 16 residues. Germline CDR1 is LGHNA and CDR2 is YNFKEQ. The CDR3 is CASSQETASANYEQYF. As DNA, the CDR3 is TGTGCCAGCAGCCAAGAGACGGCTAGCGCCAACTACGAGCAGTACTTC.

The chain has TRBV20-1 and TRBJ2-1; D is unresolved. The CDR3 loop spans 15 amino acids. The germline V and J ends were trimmed by 3 bases and 3 bases, with 15 bases remaining between them. Germline CDR1 DFQATT, CDR2 SNEGSKA (reference sequence). The DNA for the CDR3 is TGCAGTGCTAGTTCTATACAGCCTCTCTACAATGAGCAGTTCTTC. Protein product: CSASSIQPLYNEQFF.

The gene calls are TRBV4-1 and TRBJ2-3; 15 bases line up with TRBD2. This CDR3 region has 19 residues. Trimming cost V 5 bases and J 2 bases; bases outside gene matches: 11. Germline V gives CDR1 MGHRA, CDR2 YSYEKL. The CDR3 coding sequence is TGCGCCAGCAGCTACCCGGGACTAGCGGGAGGTACCAACACAGATACGCAGTATTTT. As protein: CASSYPGLAGGTNTDTQYF.

The chain uses TRBV14 and TRBJ1-4; D may be TRBD1 (5 bases). This CDR3 is 15 amino acids long. Trimming left V 0 bases short and J 3 bases short, with 8 bases between. Germline CDR1 reads SGHDN; CDR2 reads FVKESK. CDR3: CASSQDAGSNEKLFF. The CDR3 DNA follows: TGTGCCAGCAGCCAAGATGCAGGGTCTAATGAAAAACTGTTTTTT.

V gene TRBV6-4 combines with J gene TRBJ2-3; 9 bases fit TRBD1. Germline V gene lookup returns CDR1 MRHNA and CDR2 SNTAGT. This CDR3 comprises 15 residues. With V trimmed by 6 bases and J by 0 bases, 4 bases remained unmatched. For the CDR3, the DNA is TGTGCCAGCAGATCGACAGGGGGGAGCACAGATACGCAGTATTTT. Translation: CASRSTGGSTDTQYF.

The CDR3 loop is CASSQAGQGKHF. The CDR3 bases are TGTGCCAGCAGCCAAGCCGGACAGGGGAAGCACTTT. The chain links TRBV3-1 (or the pseudogene TRBV3-2) to TRBJ1-6, with TRBD1 matching 9 bases. The CDR3 loop spans 12 amino acids. V lost 1 base and J lost 19; bases outside the gene matches: 5. Germline V gives CDR1 LGHDT, CDR2 YNNKEL (reference sequence).

The rearrangement joins TRBV19 to TRBJ1-1, with D perhaps matching TRBD1 (6 bases). Trimming took off 7 bases at V and 11 bases at J, with 29 bases between the two ends. The CDR3 length is 16 residues. Per germline, CDR1 LNHDA and CDR2 SQIVND (reference sequence). The DNA of the CDR3 is TGTGCCAGTAACGGTTATGGAGGCAGGGGAGAAGTGTGGGCTTTCTTT. Residues: CASNGYGGRGEVWAFF. Filled out from reference TRBV19 and TRBJ1-1, the complete variable domain reads DGGITQSPKYLFRKEGQNVTLSCEQNLNHDAMYWYRQDPGQGLRLIYYSQIVNDFQKGDIAEGYSVSREKKESFPLTVTSAQKNPTAFYLCASNGYGGRGEVWAFFGQGTRLTVV.

The chain carries TRBV10-2 and TRBJ2-7; TRBD2 aligns across 13 bases. The CDR3 totals 15 residues. V lost 4 bases to trimming and J lost 4 bases; unmatched junction nucleotides: 4. Germline assignment: CDR1 WSHSY and CDR2 SAAADI. The CDR3 DNA is TGCGCCAGCAGTGGGACTAGCGGGAGTCTATACGAGCAGTACTTC. Its protein is CASSGTSGSLYEQYF.